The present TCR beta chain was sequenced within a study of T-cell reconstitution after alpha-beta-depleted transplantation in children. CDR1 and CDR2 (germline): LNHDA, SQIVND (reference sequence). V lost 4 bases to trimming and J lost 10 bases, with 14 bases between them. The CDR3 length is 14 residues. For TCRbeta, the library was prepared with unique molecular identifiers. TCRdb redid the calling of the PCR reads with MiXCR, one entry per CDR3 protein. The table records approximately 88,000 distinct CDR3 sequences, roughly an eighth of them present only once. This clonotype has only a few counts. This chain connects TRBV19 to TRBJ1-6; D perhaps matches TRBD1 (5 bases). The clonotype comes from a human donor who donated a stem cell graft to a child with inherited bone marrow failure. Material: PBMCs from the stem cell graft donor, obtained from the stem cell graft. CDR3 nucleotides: TGTGCCAGTAGTAATGGGGGGGGATTATCACCCCTCCACTTT. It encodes CASSNGGGLSPLHF.